The 27 T cell receptor beta chains below were found in one sample sequenced in a study of graft-versus-host responses after intestinal transplantation. Only in-frame clones appear in the TCRdb table, and some are missing; sequencing was by immunoSEQ multiplex PCR. Of approximately 86,000 clones listed, around 93% were seen once; the top ten hold about 0.4%. These receptors have no known antigen. Sequenced here: unstimulated CD8+ T cells sorted from spleen or lymph node cells, sampled before transplant. The receptors shown here come from a human donor who was the organ donor for an intestinal transplant.

As concerns this clone: The germline gene is not matched at one end of the junction; a read error may be the cause. The chain couples TRBV15 to TRBJ1-2; D possibly corresponds to TRBD1 (6 bases). Germline V lookup: CDR1 LNHNV, CDR2 YYDKDF (reference sequence). CDR3 length: 12 amino acids. The DNA of the CDR3 is TGTGCCACCAGCAGAGATAGTGGGACACCAGGCTTC. Its translation is CATSRDSGTPGF.

The CDR3 nucleotides are TGTGCCAGCAGTTCTCTCGGGACAGCGAACACTGAAGCTTTCTTT. Translated, it gives CASSSLGTANTEAFF. The chain couples TRBV27 to TRBJ1-1, with TRBD1 identical over 7 bases. From germline, CDR1 is MNHEY and CDR2 SMNVEV (reference sequence). The CDR3 length is 15 residues. Germline trimming cut 4 bases from V and 1 base from J; bases unmatched to any gene: 6.

This chain connects TRBV19 to TRBJ2-3; unclear D gene. The length of the CDR3 is 17 residues. Germline V gene data show CDR1 as LNHDA and CDR2 as SQIVND (reference sequence). V was trimmed by 3 bases and J by 0 bases, leaving 16 bases between them. CDR3 amino acids: CASSIILATASTDTQYF. CDR3 coding DNA: TGTGCCAGTAGTATCATCCTGGCAACCGCTAGCACAGATACGCAGTATTTT.

The rearrangement joins TRBV7-3 to TRBJ2-3; TRBD2 is a possible D gene (5 bases). Trimming pared 5 bases from V and 2 bases from J, leaving 17 bases between. This CDR3 contains 16 residues. Looked up from germline, CDR1 is SGHTA and CDR2 is FQGTGA. The CDR3 DNA follows: TGTGCCAGCAGCATGGCTAGCTTTCACACCACAGATACGCAGTATTTT. This encodes CASSMASFHTTDTQYF.

J is TRBJ2-3 and V is TRBV27; 9 nucleotides align to TRBD1. J gave up 0 bases and V 0 bases, and 4 bases lay outside the gene matches. The V gene's germline CDR1 is MNHEY and CDR2 SMNVEV (reference sequence). The CDR3 sequence is 17 residues long. CDR3 amino acids: CASSLSVGTGSTDTQYF. CDR3 DNA sequence: TGTGCCAGCAGTTTATCGGTAGGGACAGGGAGCACAGATACGCAGTATTTT.

The chain couples TRBV9 to TRBJ2-3, with 7 bases fitting TRBD1. Germline V gives CDR1 SGDLS, CDR2 YYNGEE. The CDR3 spans 14 residues. With 7 bases clipped from V and 6 bases from J, the junction kept 11 bases outside the gene matches. CDR3 loop: CASGAGGFLDTQYF. Written as DNA, the CDR3 is TGTGCCAGCGGGGCAGGGGGTTTTTTGGATACGCAGTATTTT.

In its sample, this clone was seen a few times. The chain carries TRBV4-3 and TRBJ2-3, with 12 nucleotides matching TRBD2. The V segment lost 2 bases and the J segment 4 bases; nucleotides outside the gene matches: 10. The CDR3 totals 18 residues. From germline, CDR1 is LGHNA and CDR2 YSLEER. Here the CDR3 reads CASSQSGLAGGEADTQYF. As DNA, the CDR3 is TGCGCCAGCAGCCAATCGGGACTAGCGGGTGGAGAGGCAGATACGCAGTATTTT.

The chain employs TRBV29-1 and TRBJ2-1, with a possible D match to TRBD1 (5 bases). Germline V gives CDR1 SQVTM, CDR2 ANQGSEA. Between the trimmed V and J ends, which lost 2 bases and 3 bases, there was a span of 11 bases. This CDR3 spans 14 amino acids. The CDR3 bases are TGCAGCGTTGAATCGCCAACAGGCTACAATGAGCAGTTCTTC. Encoded protein: CSVESPTGYNEQFF.

The J gene is TRBJ1-4, the V gene TRBV9, with unresolved D. V was trimmed by 0 bases and J by 8 bases, leaving 11 bases between them. Germline CDR1 SGDLS, CDR2 YYNGEE. The CDR3 covers 14 residues. CDR3 bases: TGTGCCAGCAGCGTAGGACAAGGAGGCGAAAAACTGTTTTTT. Translation gives CASSVGQGGEKLFF.

The rearrangement links TRBV5-6 to TRBJ2-1; no clear D gene. The V end lost 2 bases, the J end lost 7 bases, and 10 bases lay between the germline ends. The germline V gene encodes CDR1 SGHDT and CDR2 YYEEEE. This CDR3 has 13 amino acids. The CDR3 spells CASSFGPSNEQFF. CDR3 DNA sequence: TGTGCCAGCAGCTTTGGCCCGTCTAATGAGCAGTTCTTC.

About this clone: This sample includes further DNA sequences coding for the same CDR3. The CDR3 DNA is TGTGCCAGCAGCCCCTTTAGCAATCAGCCCCAGCATTTT. Its protein is CASSPFSNQPQHF. This rearrangement joins TRBV2 to TRBJ1-5; D is undetermined. Germline loops: CDR1 SNHLY, CDR2 FYNNEI. Trimming took off 6 bases at V and 0 bases at J, with 6 bases between the two ends. The CDR3 extends over 13 amino acids.

The V gene is TRBV2, the J gene TRBJ2-3; D gene unclear. Trimming stripped 5 bases from V and 2 bases from J, with 11 bases between. Looked up from germline, CDR1 is SNHLY and CDR2 is FYNNEI. The CDR3 covers 14 residues. The CDR3 DNA reads as TGTGCCAGCAGTCCGGGTCGCGACACAGATACGCAGTATTTT. Protein sequence: CASSPGRDTDTQYF.

The V call is TRBV30, the J call TRBJ2-5, with 9 bases identical to TRBD1. V shed 5 bases, J shed 5 bases, and the junction held 9 bases outside the gene matches. The CDR3 is 14 residues long. CDR1 and CDR2 from the germline V gene are GTSNPN and SVGIG (reference sequence). CDR3 bases: TGTGCCTGGGAACCTGGACAGGGGATCGAGACCCAGTACTTC. Amino acid sequence: CAWEPGQGIETQYF.

The rearrangement links TRBV6-1 to TRBJ2-5; tentatively, D is TRBD2 (6 bases). The J call may not be correct, given that the DNA end is closer to TRBJ2-7. The CDR3 covers 13 residues. CDR1 MNHNS and CDR2 SASEGT come from the germline V gene. The CDR3 region is CAPSGWASYEQYF. Written as DNA, the CDR3 is TGTGCCCCCAGCGGGTGGGCCTCCTACGAGCAGTACTTC.

The V and J genes are TRBV7-2 and TRBJ2-7, with TRBD1 as a possible D gene (6 bases). The CDR3 is 14 residues long. The germline gives CDR1 SGHTA, CDR2 FQGNSA. Trimming pared 1 base from V and 4 bases from J, leaving 11 bases between. DNA of the CDR3: TGTGCCAGCAGCTTAGAGACAGGAGATTACGAGCAGTACTTC. Translation: CASSLETGDYEQYF.

Sample share makes this clone medium-sized. V gene TRBV28 combines with J gene TRBJ1-3, with D perhaps matching TRBD1 (6 bases). Trimming took 4 bases from V and 5 from J, leaving 24 bases between them. Germline loops: CDR1 MDHEN, CDR2 SYDVKM. The CDR3 contains 18 residues. In nucleotides, the CDR3 is TGTGCCAGCAGTTGGACTCTCAACTACAGGGTGAAGAGAAACACCATATATTTT. Protein: CASSWTLNYRVKRNTIYF.

V gene TRBV30 combines with J gene TRBJ1-6; a weak D match, TRBD1 (5 bases). The length of the CDR3 is 14 residues. In germline, CDR1 is GTSNPN, CDR2 SVGIG (reference sequence). V was trimmed by 5 bases and J by 4 bases, leaving 12 bases between them. The CDR3: CAWHPGTYNSPLHF. In DNA, the CDR3 is TGTGCCTGGCACCCCGGGACTTATAATTCACCCCTCCACTTT.

The CDR3 sequence: CASSLLAGGGETQYF. For the CDR3, the DNA is TGTGCCAGCAGCTTGTTAGCGGGGGGCGGAGAGACCCAGTACTTC. This chain joins TRBV7-8 and TRBJ2-5; 10 bases line up with TRBD2. The germline gives CDR1 SGHVS, CDR2 FQNEAQ. V trimming: 3 bases; J trimming: 4 bases; junction bases outside the gene matches: 5. CDR3 length: 15 residues.

This chain connects TRBV19 to TRBJ1-2; unclear D gene. Deletions cut 3 bases from V and 8 bases from J, with 10 bases between. The CDR3 contains 12 residues. Germline V gives CDR1 LNHDA, CDR2 SQIVND (reference sequence). The CDR3 protein is CASSMGGLGYTF. The DNA of the CDR3 is TGTGCCAGTAGTATGGGAGGCCTGGGCTACACCTTC.

This clone was counted once. The chain is built from TRBV9 and TRBJ1-4; 8 bases match TRBD1. Germline CDR1 SGDLS, CDR2 YYNGEE. The ends lost 3 bases at V and 4 bases at J; junction bases unmatched: 2. There are 14 residues in the CDR3. The CDR3 coding sequence is TGTGCCAGCAGCGGGGACAGGTTTAATGAAAAACTGTTTTTT. Amino acids: CASSGDRFNEKLFF.

This clone was counted a few times. The chain carries TRBV12-1 and TRBJ2-6; the table calls TRBD1, which could not be checked here. TRBV12-1 has pseudogene status. The CDR3 covers 17 residues. This CDR3 is CASSFHRGHSGANVLTF. The CDR3 nucleotides read TGTGCCAGCAGCTTTCACAGGGGGCACTCTGGGGCCAACGTCCTGACTTTC.

The table lists this clone with a few counts. The chain combines TRBV28 with TRBJ2-7, with a weak D call TRBD1 (6 bases). V lost 6 bases to trimming and J lost 2 bases, with 14 bases between them. Germline V gives CDR1 MDHEN, CDR2 SYDVKM. The CDR3 has 14 amino acids. CDR3 nucleotides: TGTGCCAGCAGCCCCCGGGACACCACCTACGAGCAGTACTTC. As protein: CASSPRDTTYEQYF.

This chain links TRBV9 with TRBJ1-1, with TRBD1 as a possible D gene (6 bases). The CDR3 spans 14 residues. The germline V and J ends were trimmed by 2 bases and 0 bases, with 8 bases remaining between them. Per the germline V gene, CDR1 is SGDLS and CDR2 is YYNGEE. This CDR3 is CASSVQGMNTEAFF. In DNA, the CDR3 is TGTGCCAGCAGCGTCCAGGGGATGAACACTGAAGCTTTCTTT.

The rearrangement links TRBV4-1 to TRBJ2-3; perhaps TRBD1 as D (7 bases). Trimming removed 1 base at V and 3 bases at J, with 14 bases between. Germline V gives CDR1 MGHRA, CDR2 YSYEKL. This CDR3 has 16 residues. The CDR3 DNA follows: TGCGCCAGCAGCCAAGCGGGCAGGGGGAGGACAGATACGCAGTATTTT. It codes for CASSQAGRGRTDTQYF.

The chain links TRBV29-1 to TRBJ1-1, with 7 bases matching TRBD1. Germline lookup yields CDR1 SQVTM and CDR2 ANQGSEA. The V segment lost 0 bases and the J segment 2 bases; nucleotides outside the gene matches: 6. This CDR3 is 15 amino acids long. The DNA of the CDR3 is TGCAGCGTTGAAGACCCGACAGGGACAAACACTGAAGCTTTCTTT. This encodes CSVEDPTGTNTEAFF.

The V gene is TRBV25-1, the J gene TRBJ1-1; tentatively, D is TRBD1 (5 bases). Trimming pared 4 bases from V and 5 bases from J, leaving 14 bases between. CDR3 length equals 14 residues. CDR1 is MGHDK, CDR2 SYGVNS, per germline. CDR3 in amino acids: CASSAGDGGTEAFF. CDR3 sequence (DNA): TGTGCCAGCAGTGCCGGGGACGGGGGGACTGAAGCTTTCTTT.

The V and J genes are TRBV5-6 and TRBJ1-2, with D tentatively TRBD1 (6 bases). V was trimmed by 3 bases and J by 6 bases, leaving 12 bases between them. The CDR3 has 13 amino acids. Germline CDR1 reads SGHDT; CDR2 reads YYEEEE. This chain's CDR3 is CASSYRGINGYTF. The CDR3 nucleotides read TGTGCCAGCAGCTATAGGGGGATTAATGGCTACACCTTC.